The 21 T cell receptor beta chains in this list originate from one sample, sequenced in a study of blood T cells in healthy people across ages. Primed by a sample-barcoded 5' primer and a J-beta primer mix, a second PCR proceeded for 7 to 11 cycles. TCRdb re-analysed the 5' RACE reads in MiXCR, keeping a single row per CDR3 protein. The data hold over a million distinct CDR3 sequences, with around 27% observed a single time. The same data also contributed to another study, on T cells of mothers and their children.

Sequenced sample: blood. The receptors come from a girl aged 2-10 years in good health.

The chain uses TRBV24-1 and TRBJ2-3; 8 positions match TRBD2. CDR1 and CDR2 (germline): KGHDR, SFDVKD. The CDR3 contains 16 residues. J was trimmed by 2 bases and V by 6 bases; bases with no gene match: 9. The CDR3 loop is CATSSSQRGNTDTQYF. In DNA form, the CDR3 reads TGTGCCACCAGTTCTTCTCAGCGGGGGAACACAGATACGCAGTATTTT.

The chain uses TRBV19 and TRBJ2-3; TRBD2 matches 9 bases. V dropped 5 bases and J dropped 7; count of bases not matched to a gene: 10. The germline CDR1 and CDR2 sequences are LNHDA and SQIVND (reference sequence). CDR3 size: 15 residues. The CDR3 reads CASSLDSGSENTQYF. The CDR3, as DNA: TGTGCCAGTAGTTTGGATAGCGGGAGTGAGAATACGCAGTATTTT.

The chain employs TRBV6-2 or TRBV6-3 and TRBJ2-1; 8 bases are shared with TRBD2. V gave up 2 bases and J gave up 4 bases; unmatched junction bases: 1. Germline V gene sequence: CDR1 MNHEY, CDR2 SVGEGT. The CDR3 extends over 14 amino acids. The CDR3 region is CASSYGGGYNEQFF. CDR3 sequence (DNA): TGTGCCAGCAGTTACGGCGGGGGGTACAATGAGCAGTTCTTC.

The rearrangement links TRBV7-9 to TRBJ1-3, with D perhaps matching TRBD1 (5 bases). Germline V gene sequence: CDR1 SEHNR, CDR2 FQNEAQ (reference sequence). V lost 5 bases, J lost 6 bases, and 14 bases lay in between. The CDR3 is 14 amino acids. The DNA for the CDR3 is TGTGCCAGCAGCCCGCGGGACCCTCCAAACACCATATATTTT. Translated: CASSPRDPPNTIYF.

V usage is TRBV11-2 and J usage is TRBJ2-1; D gene uncertain. CDR1 is SGHAT, CDR2 FQNNGV, per germline. V was cut by 6 bases and J by 8 bases, with 11 bases left in between. This CDR3 is 12 amino acids long. CDR3 region: CASRTPTDEQFF. The CDR3 nucleotides read TGTGCCAGCAGAACTCCTACCGATGAGCAGTTCTTC.

The chain links TRBV7-2 to TRBJ2-5; D uncertain. V dropped 0 bases and J dropped 3 bases, with 8 bases sitting between them. This CDR3 spans 14 amino acids. Germline-derived CDR1 and CDR2 are SGHTA and FQGNSA. CDR3 region: CASSLATAKETQYF. The DNA for the CDR3 is TGTGCCAGCAGCTTAGCCACAGCCAAAGAGACCCAGTACTTC.

The rearrangement links TRBV2 to TRBJ2-4; the D is unclear. Trimming pared 5 bases from V and 0 bases from J, leaving 14 bases between. Germline V gene data show CDR1 as SNHLY and CDR2 as FYNNEI. CDR3 length: 16 amino acids. CDR3: CASSIGRLLAKNIQYF. The CDR3, as DNA: TGTGCCAGCAGTATCGGGCGGCTACTAGCCAAAAACATTCAGTACTTC.

This rearrangement joins TRBV11-2 to TRBJ2-7; D perhaps matches TRBD1 (5 bases). From germline, CDR1 is SGHAT and CDR2 FQNNGV. CDR3 length equals 14 residues. The V end lost 6 bases, the J end lost 0 bases, and 12 bases lay between the germline ends. The CDR3 DNA sequence: TGTGCCAGCAGTGTATTTCAGGGCTCCTACGAGCAGTACTTC. Translated, it gives CASSVFQGSYEQYF.

This clonotype was seen a handful of times. This chain uses TRBV6-5 with TRBJ1-2; 9 nucleotides align to TRBD1. Trimming at V came to 0 bases and at J to 3 bases, leaving 2 bases not matched to a gene. This CDR3 is built from 15 residues. CDR1 and CDR2 from the germline V gene are MNHEY and SVGAGI. CDR3 in amino acids: CASSYSGTGHYGYTF. For the CDR3, the DNA is TGTGCCAGCAGTTACTCGGGGACAGGGCACTATGGCTACACCTTC.

This rearrangement joins TRBV29-1 to TRBJ2-7, with D unresolved. The germline gives CDR1 SQVTM, CDR2 ANQGSEA. Trimming cost V 5 bases and J 1 base, with 12 bases left between them. The CDR3 length is 13 residues. This CDR3 is CSVLTDTSYEQYF. CDR3 in DNA: TGCAGCGTTCTCACTGATACATCCTACGAGCAGTACTTC.

The table lists this clonotype with a few counts. The chain is built from TRBV29-1 and TRBJ1-2, with D possibly being TRBD1 (5 bases). The V gene's germline CDR1 is SQVTM and CDR2 ANQGSEA. The V end lost 0 bases, the J end lost 6 bases, and 8 bases lay between the germline ends. The CDR3 runs to 12 residues. The DNA of the CDR3 is TGCAGCGTTGAAGACGAGGACAATGGCTACACCTTC. Its protein product is CSVEDEDNGYTF. The full variable domain, in which reference TRBV29-1 and TRBJ1-2 provide the parts outside the CDR3, is SAVISQKPSRDICQRGTSLTIQCQVDSQVTMMFWYRQQPGQSLTLIATANQGSEATYESGFVIDKFPISRPNLTFSTLTVSNMSPEDSSIYLCSVEDEDNGYTFGSGTRLTVV.

This sequence joins TRBV7-9 and TRBJ1-4; TRBD1 agrees at 8 bases. This CDR3 is built from 17 residues. Trimming at V came to 1 base and at J to 0 bases, leaving 4 bases not matched to a gene. Germline V CDR1 and CDR2: SEHNR, FQNEAQ (reference sequence). The CDR3 loop is CASSLGDRSSTNEKLFF. The CDR3 DNA reads as TGTGCCAGCAGCTTAGGGGACAGGTCTTCAACTAATGAAAAACTGTTTTTT.

This rearrangement joins TRBV6-1 to TRBJ2-7; possibly TRBD1 for D (5 bases). Trimming pared 1 base from V and 2 bases from J, leaving 12 bases between. The length of the CDR3 is 15 residues. CDR1 is MNHNS and CDR2 is SASEGT in the germline V gene. CDR3 region: CASSEVQGGAYEQYF. Here the CDR3 DNA reads TGTGCCAGCAGTGAAGTCCAGGGTGGTGCCTACGAGCAGTACTTC.

This clonotype came up a few times. The V call is TRBV29-1, the J call TRBJ2-1; 10 nucleotides align to TRBD2. The CDR3 is 13 amino acids. V trimming: 7 bases; J trimming: 4 bases; junction bases outside the gene matches: 4. Germline V CDR1 and CDR2: SQVTM, ANQGSEA. The CDR3 DNA sequence: TGCAGCGCCGGACTAGCGGTTTACAATGAGCAGTTCTTC. This translates into CSAGLAVYNEQFF.

J is TRBJ2-7 and V is TRBV29-1; possible D gene TRBD2, 6 bases. Trimming pared 4 bases from V and 0 bases from J, leaving 13 bases between. This CDR3 has 14 residues. CDR1 and CDR2 (germline): SQVTM, ANQGSEA. As DNA, the CDR3 is TGCAGCGTTGCTTCCGCGGGGCTCTCCTACGAGCAGTACTTC. Its protein is CSVASAGLSYEQYF.

V gene TRBV4-1 combines with J gene TRBJ2-5; the match to TRBD2 covers 7 bases. The J segment lost 0 bases and the V segment lost 0 bases, leaving 7 bases of the junction unmatched. From germline, CDR1 is MGHRA and CDR2 YSYEKL. CDR3 length equals 17 residues. For the CDR3, the DNA is TGCGCCAGCAGCCAAGATGCTAGCGGAGGGAACCAAGAGACCCAGTACTTC. Translated, it gives CASSQDASGGNQETQYF.

J is TRBJ2-5 and V is TRBV20-1; perhaps TRBD1 as D (5 bases). The end of the DNA fits TRBJ2-7 better, so the J call may be wrong. CDR3 length: 13 residues. Germline V gene sequence: CDR1 DFQATT, CDR2 SNEGSKA (reference sequence). This chain's CDR3 is CSATSGRVFEQYF. The CDR3 DNA is TGCAGTGCTACCTCTGGCAGGGTATTCGAGCAGTACTTC.

This clonotype has just a few counts. The chain couples TRBV12-3 or TRBV12-4 to TRBJ2-5; 7 nucleotides match TRBD1. The DNA end is more similar to TRBJ2-7, so the J call may be wrong. This CDR3 spans 17 amino acids. The CDR3 loop reads CASSDGTAFFSSYEQYF. As DNA, the CDR3 is TGTGCCAGCAGTGACGGGACAGCTTTTTTCAGCTCCTACGAGCAGTACTTC.

The chain couples TRBV19 to TRBJ2-4; 8 nucleotides match TRBD2. V gave up 1 base and J gave up 4 bases; unmatched junction bases: 3. CDR3 length equals 15 residues. CDR1 is LNHDA, CDR2 SQIVND, per germline (reference sequence). CDR3 protein: CASSIAGGPKNIQYF. The CDR3 DNA follows: TGTGCCAGTAGTATAGCGGGAGGGCCAAAAAACATTCAGTACTTC.

This clonotype was observed a few times. The genes are TRBV27 and TRBJ2-3; 8 positions match TRBD1. Germline V CDR1 and CDR2: MNHEY, SMNVEV (reference sequence). Losses at the gene ends were 4 bases for V and 2 bases for J; bases not matched to a gene: 2. There are 14 residues in the CDR3. The CDR3 DNA follows: TGTGCCAGCAGTTGGGACAGGATCACAGATACGCAGTATTTT. Translation: CASSWDRITDTQYF.

The chain carries TRBV6-5 and TRBJ2-5, with 9 bases lining up with TRBD1. The tail of the sequence fits TRBJ2-7 better, so the J call may be wrong. CDR1 is MNHEY and CDR2 is SVGAGI in the germline V gene. The CDR3 consists of 16 residues. As DNA, the CDR3 is TGTGCCAGCAGTTCTCCGGGACAGGGTGGGTCCCACGAGCAGTACTTC. It translates to CASSSPGQGGSHEQYF.